The clone carrying this T cell receptor (beta chain) was counted many times. What it binds is unknown. The library was prepared for alpha chains; this beta chain is a stray read, so its frequency means little. Per the germline V gene, CDR1 is GTSNPN and CDR2 is SVGIG (reference sequence). The CDR3 runs to 15 residues. The ends were cut back, 4 bases at V and 4 bases at J, with 18 bases in the middle. Time point described: sample taken at primary tumor resection. A total of approximately 77 untreated early-stage non-small cell lung cancer patients served as donors. The input material, whole RNA from tumor, nontumor lung or frozen PBMC, was sequenced unsorted. In the library, each TCR cDNA molecule bore its own unique molecular identifier. One entry per CDR3 protein results from TCRdb running MiXCR on the 5' RACE reads. The sample includes 2,000 to 2,500 distinct CDR3 sequences, about 36% of them seen just once.

This sample stems from a study of spatial heterogeneity in lung cancer. Whole-study results and caveats: It was estimated that coverage of tumor T cells reached roughly 7% for alpha chains and around 14% for beta chains. The study found that expanded intratumoral alpha and beta TCR counts tracked tumor mutation counts.

The clonotype was recovered from a male donor with early-stage non-small cell lung cancer. This specimen was lung tumor tissue, taken at surgery. This chain uses TRBV30 with TRBJ2-3; a weak D match, TRBD2 (6 bases). CDR3 nucleotides: TGTGCCTGGATGGGTAAGGGTTCGGGGGCAGATACGCAGTATTTT. Its translation: CAWMGKGSGADTQYF.